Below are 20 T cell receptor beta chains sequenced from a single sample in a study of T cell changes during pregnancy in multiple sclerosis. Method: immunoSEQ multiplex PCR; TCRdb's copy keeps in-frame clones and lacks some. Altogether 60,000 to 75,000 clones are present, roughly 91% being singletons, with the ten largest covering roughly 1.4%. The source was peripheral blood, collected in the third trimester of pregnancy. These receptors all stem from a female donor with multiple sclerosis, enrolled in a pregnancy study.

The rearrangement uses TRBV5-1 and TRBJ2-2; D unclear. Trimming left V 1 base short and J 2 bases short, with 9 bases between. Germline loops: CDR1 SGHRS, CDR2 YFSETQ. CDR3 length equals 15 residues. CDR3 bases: TGCGCCAGCAGCTTGACCAGATCAAACACCGGGGAGCTGTTTTTT. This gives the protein CASSLTRSNTGELFF.

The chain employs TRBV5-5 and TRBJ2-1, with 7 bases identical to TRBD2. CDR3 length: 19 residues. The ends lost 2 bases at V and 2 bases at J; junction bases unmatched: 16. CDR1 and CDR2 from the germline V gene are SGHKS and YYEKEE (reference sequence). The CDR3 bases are TGTGCCAGCAGCTTAACGGGGCCCAGCGGGGCGAATACCTACAATGAGCAGTTCTTC. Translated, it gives CASSLTGPSGANTYNEQFF.

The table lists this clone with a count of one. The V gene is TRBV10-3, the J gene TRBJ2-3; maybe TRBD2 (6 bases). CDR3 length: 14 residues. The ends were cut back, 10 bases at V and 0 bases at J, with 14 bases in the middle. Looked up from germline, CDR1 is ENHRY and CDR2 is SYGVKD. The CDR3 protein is CATRDSSSTDTQYF. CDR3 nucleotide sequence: TGTGCCACCCGGGACTCGTCTAGCACAGATACGCAGTATTTT.

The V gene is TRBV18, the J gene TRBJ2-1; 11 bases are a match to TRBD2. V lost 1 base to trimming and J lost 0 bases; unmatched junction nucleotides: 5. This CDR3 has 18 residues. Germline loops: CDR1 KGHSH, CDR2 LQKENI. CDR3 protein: CASSPRLAGGPSYNEQFF. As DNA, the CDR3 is TGTGCCAGCTCACCACGGCTAGCGGGGGGACCCTCCTACAATGAGCAGTTCTTC.

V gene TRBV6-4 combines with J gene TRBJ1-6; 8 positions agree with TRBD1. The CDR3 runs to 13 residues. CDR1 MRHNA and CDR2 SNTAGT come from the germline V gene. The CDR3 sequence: CNGGTGGNSPLHF. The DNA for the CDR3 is TGTAACGGAGGGACAGGCGGTAATTCACCCCTCCACTTT.

Here the CDR3 reads CASSFWTGSTEAFF. The CDR3, as DNA: TGTGCCAGCAGCTTCTGGACAGGGAGCACTGAAGCTTTCTTT. The chain employs TRBV7-6 and TRBJ1-1; 8 bases fit TRBD1. With V trimmed by 3 bases and J by 4 bases, 4 bases remained unmatched. CDR3 length: 14 residues. Per germline, CDR1 SGHVS and CDR2 FNYEAQ.

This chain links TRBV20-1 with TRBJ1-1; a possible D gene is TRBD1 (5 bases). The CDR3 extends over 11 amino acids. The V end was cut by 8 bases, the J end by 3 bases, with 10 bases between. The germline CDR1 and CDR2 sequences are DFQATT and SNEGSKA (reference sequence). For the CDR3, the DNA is TGCAGTCAGGGATGGGACACTGAAGCTTTCTTT. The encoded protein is CSQGWDTEAFF.

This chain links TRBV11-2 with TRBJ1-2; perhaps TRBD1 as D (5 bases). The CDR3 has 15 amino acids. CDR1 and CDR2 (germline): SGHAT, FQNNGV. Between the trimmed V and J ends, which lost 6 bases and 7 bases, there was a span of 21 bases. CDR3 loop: CASSPVGGYSSGYTF. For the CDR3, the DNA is TGTGCCAGCAGTCCCGTGGGGGGGTATTCGTCTGGCTACACCTTC.

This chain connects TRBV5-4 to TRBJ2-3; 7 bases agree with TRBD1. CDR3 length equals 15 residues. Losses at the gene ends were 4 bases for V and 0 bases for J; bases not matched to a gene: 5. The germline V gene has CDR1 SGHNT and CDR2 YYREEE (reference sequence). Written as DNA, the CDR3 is TGTGCCAGCAGCCTAACGACAGGGAGCACAGATACGCAGTATTTT. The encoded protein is CASSLTTGSTDTQYF.

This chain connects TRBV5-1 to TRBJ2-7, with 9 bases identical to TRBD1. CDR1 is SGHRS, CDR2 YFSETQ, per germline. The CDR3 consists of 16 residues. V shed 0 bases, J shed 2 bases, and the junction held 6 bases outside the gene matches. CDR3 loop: CASSLGGTGSPYEQYF. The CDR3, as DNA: TGCGCCAGCAGCTTGGGGGGGACAGGGAGCCCCTACGAGCAGTACTTC.

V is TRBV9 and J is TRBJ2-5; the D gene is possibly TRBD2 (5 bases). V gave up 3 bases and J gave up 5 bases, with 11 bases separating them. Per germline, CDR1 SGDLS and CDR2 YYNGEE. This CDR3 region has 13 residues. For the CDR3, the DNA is TGTGCCAGCAGCGAAAGCCCGGGGGAGACCCAGTACTTC. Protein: CASSESPGETQYF.

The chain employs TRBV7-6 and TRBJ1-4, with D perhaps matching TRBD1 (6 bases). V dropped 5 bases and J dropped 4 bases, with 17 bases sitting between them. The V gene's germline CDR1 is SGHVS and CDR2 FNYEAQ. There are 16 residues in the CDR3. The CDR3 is CASSTSGTLGNEKLFF. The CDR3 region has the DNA TGTGCCAGCAGCACCTCCGGGACACTTGGTAATGAAAAACTGTTTTTT.

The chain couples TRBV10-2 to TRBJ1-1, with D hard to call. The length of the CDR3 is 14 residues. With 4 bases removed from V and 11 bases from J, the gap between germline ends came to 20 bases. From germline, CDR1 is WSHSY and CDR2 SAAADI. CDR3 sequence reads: CASSVPGGNGRAFF. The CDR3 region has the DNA TGCGCCAGCAGTGTCCCGGGAGGGAACGGGCGGGCTTTCTTT.

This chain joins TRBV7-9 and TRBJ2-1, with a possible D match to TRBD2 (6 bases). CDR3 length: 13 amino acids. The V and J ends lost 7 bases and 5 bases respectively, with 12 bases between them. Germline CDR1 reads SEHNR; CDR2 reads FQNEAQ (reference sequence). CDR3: CASTEGLNNEQFF. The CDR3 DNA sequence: TGTGCCAGCACGGAGGGGTTAAACAATGAGCAGTTCTTC. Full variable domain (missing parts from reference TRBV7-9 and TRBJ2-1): DTGVSQNPRHKITKRGQNVTFRCDPISEHNRLYWYRQTLGQGPEFLTYFQNEAQLEKSRLLSDRFSAERPKGSFSTLEIQRTEQGDSAMYLCASTEGLNNEQFFGPGTRLTVL.

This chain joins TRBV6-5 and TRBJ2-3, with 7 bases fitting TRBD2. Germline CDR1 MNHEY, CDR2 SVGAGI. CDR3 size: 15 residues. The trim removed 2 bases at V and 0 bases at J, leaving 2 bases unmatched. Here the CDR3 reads CASSYGTMSTDTQYF. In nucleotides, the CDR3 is TGTGCCAGCAGTTACGGGACTATGAGCACAGATACGCAGTATTTT.

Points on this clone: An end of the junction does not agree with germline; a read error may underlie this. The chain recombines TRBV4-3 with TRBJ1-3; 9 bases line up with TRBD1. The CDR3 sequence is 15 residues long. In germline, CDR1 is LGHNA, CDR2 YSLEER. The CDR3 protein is CASSQSHGGTGNPMF. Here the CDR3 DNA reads TGCGCCAGCAGCCAATCTCATGGGGGGACAGGGAATCCCATGTTT.

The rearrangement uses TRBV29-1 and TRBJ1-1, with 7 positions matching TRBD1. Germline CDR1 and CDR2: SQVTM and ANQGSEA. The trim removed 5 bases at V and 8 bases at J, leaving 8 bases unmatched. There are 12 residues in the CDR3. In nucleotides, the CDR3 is TGCAGCGTTCGGAAAGACAGGGAAGAAGCTTTCTTT. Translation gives CSVRKDREEAFF. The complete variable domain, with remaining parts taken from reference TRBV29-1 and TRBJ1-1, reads SAVISQKPSRDICQRGTSLTIQCQVDSQVTMMFWYRQQPGQSLTLIATANQGSEATYESGFVIDKFPISRPNLTFSTLTVSNMSPEDSSIYLCSVRKDREEAFFGQGTRLTVV.

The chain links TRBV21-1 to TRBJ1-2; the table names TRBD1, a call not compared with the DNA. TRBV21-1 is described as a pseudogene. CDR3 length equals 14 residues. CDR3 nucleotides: TGTGCCAGCAGCTGGCCCTTACAGGGGAGGGGCTACACCTTC. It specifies CASSWPLQGRGYTF.

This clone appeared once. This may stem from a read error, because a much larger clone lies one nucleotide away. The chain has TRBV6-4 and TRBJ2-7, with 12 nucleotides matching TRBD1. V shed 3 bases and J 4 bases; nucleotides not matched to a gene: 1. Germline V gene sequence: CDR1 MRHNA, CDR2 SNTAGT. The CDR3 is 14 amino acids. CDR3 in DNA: TGTGCCAGCAGTGAGGGACAGGGGGCGTACGAGCAGTACTTC. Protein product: CASSEGQGAYEQYF.

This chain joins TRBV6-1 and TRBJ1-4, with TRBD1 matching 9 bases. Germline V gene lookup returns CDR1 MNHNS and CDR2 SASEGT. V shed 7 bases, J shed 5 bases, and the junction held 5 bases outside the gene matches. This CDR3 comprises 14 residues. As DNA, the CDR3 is TGTGCCAGCATATACGGACAGGGGAATGAAAAACTGTTTTTT. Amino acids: CASIYGQGNEKLFF.